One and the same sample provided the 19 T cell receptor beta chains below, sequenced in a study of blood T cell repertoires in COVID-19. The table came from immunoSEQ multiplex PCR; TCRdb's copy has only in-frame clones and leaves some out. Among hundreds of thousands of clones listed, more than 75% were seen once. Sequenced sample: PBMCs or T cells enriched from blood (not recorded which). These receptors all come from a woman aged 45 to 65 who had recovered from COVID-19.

The CDR3 spells CSVDGGGGTDTQYF. In DNA form, the CDR3 reads TGCAGCGTTGATGGTGGGGGGGGCACAGATACGCAGTATTTT. This sequence joins TRBV29-1 and TRBJ2-3; 7 nucleotides match TRBD2. Trimming took 3 bases from V and 1 from J; bases not matched to a gene: 4. The CDR3 has 14 residues. Germline V gene sequence: CDR1 SQVTM, CDR2 ANQGSEA.

The CDR3 sequence: CASSQGTSGIFYEQYF. The CDR3 region has the DNA TGTGCCAGCAGCCAAGGGACTAGCGGAATTTTTTACGAGCAGTACTTC. V usage is TRBV7-9 and J usage is TRBJ2-7, with TRBD2 identical over 11 bases. Germline assignment: CDR1 SEHNR and CDR2 FQNEAQ (reference sequence). CDR3 length: 16 residues. The V and J ends lost 5 bases and 4 bases, in that order; junction bases with no gene match: 10. Full variable domain (remainder filled in from reference TRBV7-9 and TRBJ2-7): DTGVSQNPRHKITKRGQNVTFRCDPISEHNRLYWYRQTLGQGPEFLTYFQNEAQLEKSRLLSDRFSAERPKGSFSTLEIQRTEQGDSAMYLCASSQGTSGIFYEQYFGPGTRLTVT.

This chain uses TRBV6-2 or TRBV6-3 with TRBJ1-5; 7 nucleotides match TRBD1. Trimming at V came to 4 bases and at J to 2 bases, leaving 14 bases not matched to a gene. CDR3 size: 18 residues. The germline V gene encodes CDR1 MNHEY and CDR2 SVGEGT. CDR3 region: CASSLPIGQAPGNQPQHF. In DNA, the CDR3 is TGTGCCAGCAGTTTACCCATCGGACAGGCGCCGGGCAATCAGCCCCAGCATTTT.

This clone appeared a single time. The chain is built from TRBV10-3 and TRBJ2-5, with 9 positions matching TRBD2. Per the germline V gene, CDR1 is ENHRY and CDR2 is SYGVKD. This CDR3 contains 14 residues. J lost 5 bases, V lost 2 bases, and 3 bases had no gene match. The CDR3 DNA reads TGTGCCATCAGTGAGGGTAGCGGGAGTGAGACCCAGTACTTC. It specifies CAISEGSGSETQYF.

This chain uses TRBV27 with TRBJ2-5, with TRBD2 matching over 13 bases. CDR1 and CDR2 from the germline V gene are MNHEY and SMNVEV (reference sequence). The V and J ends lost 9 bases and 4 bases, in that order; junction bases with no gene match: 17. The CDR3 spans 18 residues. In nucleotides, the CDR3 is TGTGCCAGTTCGGGCAGGACCACACTAGCGGGAGGGCCAGAGACCCAGTACTTC. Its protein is CASSGRTTLAGGPETQYF.

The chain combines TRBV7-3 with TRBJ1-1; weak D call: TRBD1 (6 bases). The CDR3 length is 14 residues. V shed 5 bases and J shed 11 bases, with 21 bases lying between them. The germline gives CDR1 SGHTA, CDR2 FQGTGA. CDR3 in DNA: TGTGCCAGCAGCCCCCGGGGGGGCGAGATCCCGGCTTTCTTT. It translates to CASSPRGGEIPAFF.

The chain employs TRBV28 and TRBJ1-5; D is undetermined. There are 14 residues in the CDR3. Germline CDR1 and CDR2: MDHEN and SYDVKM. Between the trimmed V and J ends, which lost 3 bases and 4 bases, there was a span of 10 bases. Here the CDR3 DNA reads TGTGCCAGCAGTTTGCTTTCGGGAAATCAGCCCCAGCATTTT. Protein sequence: CASSLLSGNQPQHF.

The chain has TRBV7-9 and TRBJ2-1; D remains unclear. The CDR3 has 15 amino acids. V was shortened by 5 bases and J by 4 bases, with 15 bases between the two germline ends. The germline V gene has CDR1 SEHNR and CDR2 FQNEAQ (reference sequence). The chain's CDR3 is CASSRSEVMYNEQFF. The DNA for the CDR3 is TGTGCCAGCAGCCGGTCCGAAGTAATGTACAATGAGCAGTTCTTC.

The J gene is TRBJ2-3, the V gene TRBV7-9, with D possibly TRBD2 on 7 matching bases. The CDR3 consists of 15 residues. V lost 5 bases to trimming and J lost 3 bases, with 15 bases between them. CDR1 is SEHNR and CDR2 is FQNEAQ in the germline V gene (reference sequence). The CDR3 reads CASSGGAITTDTQYF. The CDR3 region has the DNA TGTGCCAGCAGCGGGGGGGCAATTACTACAGATACGCAGTATTTT.

The chain's CDR3 is CASSVAGGLGETQYF. The CDR3 DNA is TGTGCCAGCAGCGTAGCAGGGGGCCTTGGGGAGACCCAGTACTTC. J is TRBJ2-5 and V is TRBV9, with 8 nucleotides matching TRBD1. Trimming cost V 0 bases and J 5 bases; bases outside gene matches: 6. The CDR3 loop spans 15 amino acids. CDR1 SGDLS and CDR2 YYNGEE come from the germline V gene.

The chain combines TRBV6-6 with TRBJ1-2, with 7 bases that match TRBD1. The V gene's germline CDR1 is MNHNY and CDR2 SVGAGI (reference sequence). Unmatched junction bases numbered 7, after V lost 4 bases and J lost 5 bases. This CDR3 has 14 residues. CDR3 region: CASSSPTGKYGYTF. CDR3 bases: TGTGCCAGCAGTTCCCCGACAGGGAAATATGGCTACACCTTC.

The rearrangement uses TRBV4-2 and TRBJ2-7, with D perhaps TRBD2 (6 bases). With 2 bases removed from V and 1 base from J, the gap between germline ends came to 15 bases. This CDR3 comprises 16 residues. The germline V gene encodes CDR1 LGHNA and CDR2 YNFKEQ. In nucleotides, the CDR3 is TGTGCCAGCAGCCAATACCTTAGCGGTTCTTCCTACGAGCAGTACTTC. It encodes CASSQYLSGSSYEQYF.

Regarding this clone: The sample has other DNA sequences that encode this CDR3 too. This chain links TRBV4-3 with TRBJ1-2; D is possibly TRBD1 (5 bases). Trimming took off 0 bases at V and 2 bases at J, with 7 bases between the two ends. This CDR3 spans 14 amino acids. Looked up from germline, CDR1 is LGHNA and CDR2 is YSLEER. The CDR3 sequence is CASSQEGGNYGYTF. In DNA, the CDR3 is TGCGCCAGCAGCCAAGAGGGGGGAAACTATGGCTACACCTTC.

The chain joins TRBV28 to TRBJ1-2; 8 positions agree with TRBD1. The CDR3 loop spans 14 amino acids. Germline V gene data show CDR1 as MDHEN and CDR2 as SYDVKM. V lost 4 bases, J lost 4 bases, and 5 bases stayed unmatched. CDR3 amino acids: CASSSYTGGYGYTF. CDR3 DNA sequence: TGTGCCAGCAGTTCGTATACAGGGGGCTATGGCTACACCTTC.

The CDR3: CASSQRGGMGYEQYF. The CDR3 nucleotides read TGTGCCAGCAGCCAGAGGGGAGGTATGGGGTACGAGCAGTACTTC. The chain joins TRBV14 to TRBJ2-7; maybe TRBD2 (6 bases). Trimming removed 3 bases from V and 4 bases from J, with 16 bases in between. The CDR3 sequence is 15 residues long. Per the germline V gene, CDR1 is SGHDN and CDR2 is FVKESK.

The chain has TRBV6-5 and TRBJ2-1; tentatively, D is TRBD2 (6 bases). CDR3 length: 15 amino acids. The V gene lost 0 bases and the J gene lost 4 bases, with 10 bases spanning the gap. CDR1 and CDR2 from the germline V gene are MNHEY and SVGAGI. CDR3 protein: CASSYSKTSYNEQFF. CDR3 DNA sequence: TGTGCCAGCAGTTACTCGAAGACTAGTTACAATGAGCAGTTCTTC.

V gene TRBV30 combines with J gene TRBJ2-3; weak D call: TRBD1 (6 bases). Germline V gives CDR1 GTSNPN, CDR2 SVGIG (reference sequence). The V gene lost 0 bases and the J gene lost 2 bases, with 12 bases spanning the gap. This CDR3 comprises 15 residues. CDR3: CAWSVGAKSTDTQYF. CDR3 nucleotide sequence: TGTGCCTGGAGTGTGGGGGCCAAATCCACAGATACGCAGTATTTT.

The CDR3 region is CAGIKSYEQYF. The CDR3 DNA is TGTGCCGGTATTAAATCCTACGAGCAGTACTTC. The chain uses TRBV19 and TRBJ2-7, with D hard to call. The CDR3 runs to 11 residues. The germline gives CDR1 LNHDA, CDR2 SQIVND (reference sequence). V was trimmed by 11 bases and J by 1 base, leaving 9 bases between them.

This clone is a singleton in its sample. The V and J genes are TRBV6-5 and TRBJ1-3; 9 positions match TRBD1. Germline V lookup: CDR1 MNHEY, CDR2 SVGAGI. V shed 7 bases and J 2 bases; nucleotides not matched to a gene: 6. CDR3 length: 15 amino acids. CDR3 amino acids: CASNLGQGTGNTIYF. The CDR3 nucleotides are TGTGCCAGCAACCTCGGACAGGGGACTGGAAACACCATATATTTT.